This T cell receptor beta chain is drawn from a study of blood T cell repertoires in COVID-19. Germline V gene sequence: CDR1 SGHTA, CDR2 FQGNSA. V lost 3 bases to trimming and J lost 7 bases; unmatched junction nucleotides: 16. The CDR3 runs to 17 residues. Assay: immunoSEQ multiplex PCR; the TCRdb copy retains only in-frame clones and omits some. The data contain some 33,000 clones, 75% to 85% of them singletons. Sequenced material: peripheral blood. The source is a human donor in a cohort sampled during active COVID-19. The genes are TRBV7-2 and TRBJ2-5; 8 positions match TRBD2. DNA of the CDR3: TGTGCCAGCAGCTTCGGACTCGCGGGGGGCCCCCGCGGGACCCAGTACTTC. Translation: CASSFGLAGGPRGTQYF.